The TCR beta chain under discussion was sequenced for a study of OX40 agonist ivuxolimab in advanced cancers. Clones were read by immunoSEQ multiplex PCR, and TCRdb kept only the in-frame ones, dropping some. This sample has 81,000 or so clones, with approximately 90% found just once. The V and J ends lost 0 bases and 1 base respectively, with 6 bases between them. Per the germline V gene, CDR1 is SGHDT and CDR2 is YYEEEE. The CDR3 spans 14 residues. Source: CD4+ or CD8+ T cells sorted from blood, taken in a trial of the OX40 agonist ivuxolimab. The receptor was isolated from an adult with an advanced solid tumor such as melanoma, head and neck, liver or kidney cancer. The chain joins TRBV5-6 to TRBJ2-3; D unresolved. CDR3 region: CASSLVPGTDTQYF. The CDR3 nucleotides are TGTGCCAGCAGCTTGGTCCCCGGCACAGATACGCAGTATTTT.